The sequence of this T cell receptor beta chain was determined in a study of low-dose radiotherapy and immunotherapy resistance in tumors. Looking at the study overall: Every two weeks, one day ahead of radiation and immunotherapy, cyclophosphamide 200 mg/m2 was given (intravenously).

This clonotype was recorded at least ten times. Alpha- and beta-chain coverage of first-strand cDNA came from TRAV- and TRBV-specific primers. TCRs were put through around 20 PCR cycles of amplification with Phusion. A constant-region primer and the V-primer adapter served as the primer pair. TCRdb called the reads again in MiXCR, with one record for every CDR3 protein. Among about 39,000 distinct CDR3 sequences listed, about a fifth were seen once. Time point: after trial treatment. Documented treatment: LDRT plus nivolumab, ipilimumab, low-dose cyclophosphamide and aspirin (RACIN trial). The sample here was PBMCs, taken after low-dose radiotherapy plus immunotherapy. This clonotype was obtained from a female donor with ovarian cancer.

CDR3 in amino acids: CASSLHGEQFF. The CDR3 coding sequence is TGTGCCAGCAGCCTCCATGGTGAGCAGTTCTTC. The rearrangement uses TRBV21-1 and TRBJ2-1; TRBD2 is taken as the D call from the table, unchecked against the DNA. TRBV21-1 represents a pseudogene. The CDR3 runs to 11 residues.